The 23 T cell receptor beta chains below were found in one sample sequenced in a study of blood T cell repertoires in COVID-19 (dated by TCRdb to 2020 to 2022). The library was produced with the immunoSEQ multiplex PCR assay. Here the immuneACCESS table is served through TCRdb, limited to in-frame sequences with V and J called. Missing clones are a known gap in these copies; in checked studies unresolved V genes cover under half, and the rest lacks a known reason. This sample lists more than 80,000 clones; around four fifths were detected once. The biggest ten clones account for roughly 30% of the sample. Sequenced: peripheral blood. The receptors were sampled from an elderly woman with active or convalescent COVID-19.

The chain uses TRBV19 and TRBJ1-5; D may be TRBD1 (6 bases). Germline V lookup: CDR1 LNHDA, CDR2 SQIVND (reference sequence). V lost 9 bases and J 4 bases, leaving 19 bases between the germline ends. There are 15 residues in the CDR3. The DNA for the CDR3 is TGTGCCAGCCGGACAACAGGGTTCGGGAATCAGCCCCAGCATTTT. Amino acid sequence: CASRTTGFGNQPQHF.

The V gene is TRBV5-1, the J gene TRBJ1-2; D might be TRBD1 (6 bases). The CDR3 runs to 15 residues. Germline V gene sequence: CDR1 SGHRS, CDR2 YFSETQ. Trimming left V 2 bases short and J 6 bases short, with 17 bases between. The chain's CDR3 is CASSFSAGQYDGYTF. The CDR3 DNA reads TGCGCCAGCAGCTTCTCAGCCGGACAGTATGATGGCTACACCTTC.

The chain combines TRBV7-2 with TRBJ2-5, with D unresolved. The CDR3 is 15 amino acids. Germline CDR1 and CDR2: SGHTA and FQGNSA. V dropped 4 bases and J dropped 0 bases, with 12 bases sitting between them. The CDR3 loop is CASSSYGGDQETQYF. CDR3 bases: TGTGCCAGCAGCTCCTATGGCGGAGACCAAGAGACCCAGTACTTC.

The CDR3 reads CSAYLSQTQYF. The CDR3 bases are TGCAGTGCGTACTTAAGCCAGACCCAGTACTTC. J is TRBJ2-5 and V is TRBV20-1; unclear D gene. The CDR3 covers 11 residues. The germline V and J ends were trimmed by 6 bases and 6 bases, with 11 bases remaining between them. Germline values: CDR1 DFQATT, CDR2 SNEGSKA (reference sequence).

The rearrangement joins TRBV24-1 to TRBJ2-7, with D possibly TRBD2 on 5 matching bases. This CDR3 contains 13 residues. Trimming stripped 6 bases from V and 2 bases from J, with 10 bases between. Germline CDR1 reads KGHDR; CDR2 reads SFDVKD. CDR3 sequence: CATSMGSAYEQYF. CDR3 nucleotides: TGTGCCACCAGTATGGGGAGCGCCTACGAGCAGTACTTC.

This clone was found a few times. The V call is TRBV2, the J call TRBJ1-1; 7 positions agree with TRBD1. V dropped 6 bases and J dropped 6; count of bases not matched to a gene: 4. The germline V gene encodes CDR1 SNHLY and CDR2 FYNNEI. CDR3 size: 12 residues. CDR3: CASRGQPAEAFF. The CDR3 DNA follows: TGTGCCAGCAGGGGACAGCCTGCTGAAGCTTTCTTT. Supplemented by reference TRBV2 and TRBJ1-1, the full variable domain reads EPEVTQTPSHQVTQMGQEVILRCVPISNHLYFYWYRQILGQKVEFLVSFYNNEISEKSEIFDDQFSVERPDGSNFTLKIRSTKLEDSAMYFCASRGQPAEAFFGQGTRLTVV.

The chain has TRBV9 and TRBJ2-1; 8 bases are a match to TRBD1. This CDR3 comprises 15 residues. The ends lost 4 bases at V and 4 bases at J; junction bases unmatched: 7. Germline CDR1 and CDR2: SGDLS and YYNGEE. The CDR3 reads CASSPRDRSYNEQFF. CDR3 sequence (DNA): TGTGCCAGCAGCCCCCGGGACAGGAGTTACAATGAGCAGTTCTTC.

The sample holds a few counts of this clone. The CDR3 DNA reads TGTGCCAGCAGCCGGCCTTCCAGCGGGGAGCAGTTCTTC. It translates to CASSRPSSGEQFF. V gene TRBV4-2 combines with J gene TRBJ2-1; maybe TRBD2 (6 bases). V lost 4 bases and J 10 bases, leaving 14 bases between the germline ends. Germline-derived CDR1 and CDR2 are LGHNA and YNFKEQ. This CDR3 has 13 amino acids.

The chain is built from TRBV10-1 and TRBJ2-7, with 7 bases aligning to TRBD2. The CDR3 is 14 amino acids. The V and J ends lost 7 bases and 6 bases, in that order; junction bases with no gene match: 12. Germline V CDR1 and CDR2: WNHNN, SYGVQD (reference sequence). Here the CDR3 DNA reads TGCGCCAGCAAACCCGGCGGGAGCTCGGGCGAGCAGTACTTC. This encodes CASKPGGSSGEQYF.

The rearrangement joins TRBV4-1 to TRBJ2-7; the match to TRBD1 covers 8 bases. This CDR3 is built from 16 residues. V shed 3 bases, J shed 5 bases, and the junction held 12 bases outside the gene matches. The germline V gene encodes CDR1 MGHRA and CDR2 YSYEKL. The CDR3 DNA reads as TGCGCCAGCAGCCATAATCTCCAAAGGACAGGGAACGAGCAGTACTTC. As protein: CASSHNLQRTGNEQYF.

The V call is TRBV29-1, the J call TRBJ1-5, with TRBD1 as a possible D gene (5 bases). The CDR3 has 14 amino acids. The V and J ends lost 5 bases and 2 bases respectively, with 13 bases between them. From germline, CDR1 is SQVTM and CDR2 ANQGSEA. This CDR3 is CSVSGGTGNQPQHF. The CDR3 bases are TGCAGCGTTTCCGGGGGTACTGGCAATCAGCCCCAGCATTTT.

This clone was counted once. V is TRBV28 and J is TRBJ1-2; D is undetermined. This CDR3 spans 13 amino acids. Trimming cost V 2 bases and J 4 bases, with 8 bases left between them. Per the germline V gene, CDR1 is MDHEN and CDR2 is SYDVKM. CDR3 sequence reads: CASSLEVPYGYTF. In DNA, the CDR3 is TGTGCCAGCAGTTTAGAGGTTCCCTATGGCTACACCTTC.

The chain's CDR3 is CASSRTGTGRYEQYF. CDR3 DNA sequence: TGTGCCAGCAGTAGAACCGGGACAGGGCGCTACGAGCAGTACTTC. The chain joins TRBV27 to TRBJ2-7; TRBD1 agrees at 9 bases. Losses at the gene ends were 5 bases for V and 3 bases for J; bases not matched to a gene: 8. The CDR3 has 15 amino acids. Germline CDR1 MNHEY, CDR2 SMNVEV (reference sequence).

This chain connects TRBV25-1 to TRBJ2-7; TRBD1 might be the D (7 bases). V lost 2 bases and J lost 4, with 12 bases in between. The CDR3 contains 14 residues. CDR1 is MGHDK and CDR2 is SYGVNS in the germline V gene. The DNA of the CDR3 is TGTGCCAGCAGTGAAGCGACAGGGACTTACGAGCAGTACTTC. This codes for CASSEATGTYEQYF.

This clone occurred a few times. The CDR3 DNA follows: TGCGCCAGCAGCCCGGGACAGAGCTCCTACAATGAGCAGTTCTTC. This translates into CASSPGQSSYNEQFF. The chain uses TRBV4-1 and TRBJ2-1; TRBD1 agrees at 7 bases. With 4 bases clipped from V and 0 bases from J, the junction kept 3 bases outside the gene matches. Germline V gene data show CDR1 as MGHRA and CDR2 as YSYEKL. The CDR3 is 15 residues long.

The chain employs TRBV19 and TRBJ1-5; 9 nucleotides align to TRBD1. Germline values: CDR1 LNHDA, CDR2 SQIVND (reference sequence). CDR3 size: 17 residues. V was pared by 5 bases and J by 7 bases, with 15 bases of the junction left unmatched. CDR3 DNA sequence: TGTGCCAGTAGTCCTGGGTCGGGACAGGGAAGAGGGCAGCCCCAGCATTTT. Protein: CASSPGSGQGRGQPQHF.

This clone is a singleton in its sample. The CDR3 here is CAIGQALFYEQYF. CDR3 DNA sequence: TGTGCCATAGGCCAGGCTTTATTTTACGAGCAGTACTTC. This chain connects TRBV7-9 to TRBJ2-7; D is undetermined. CDR3 length equals 13 residues. The V end was cut by 10 bases, the J end by 4 bases, with 17 bases between. Per the germline V gene, CDR1 is SEHNR and CDR2 is FQNEAQ (reference sequence).

The chain is built from TRBV24-1 and TRBJ1-1; no clear D gene. The CDR3 length is 15 residues. V lost 0 bases and J 6 bases, leaving 13 bases between the germline ends. CDR1 and CDR2 from the germline V gene are KGHDR and SFDVKD. The CDR3 nucleotides are TGTGCCACCAGTGATTTGCCTCTCAGAAAGTCTGAAGCTTTCTTT. Protein: CATSDLPLRKSEAFF.

In DNA form, the CDR3 reads TGTGCCAGCAGCCAAGAAAGGGGACTAGCAGAAGTACATGAGCAGTTCTTC. This sequence encodes CASSQERGLAEVHEQFF. The chain links TRBV4-2 to TRBJ2-1; TRBD2 agrees at 9 bases. CDR1 LGHNA and CDR2 YNFKEQ come from the germline V gene. The junction had 11 bases not matched to a gene; V was cut back by 0 bases and J by 8 bases. CDR3 length: 17 amino acids.

V gene TRBV27 combines with J gene TRBJ1-5; TRBD1 matches at 7 bases. The CDR3 runs 16 residues. CDR1 is MNHEY, CDR2 SMNVEV, per germline (reference sequence). The ends lost 5 bases at V and 2 bases at J; junction bases unmatched: 9. The CDR3 is CASSQRQGLGNQPQHF. The DNA for the CDR3 is TGTGCCAGCAGTCAAAGACAGGGACTCGGCAATCAGCCCCAGCATTTT.

The rearrangement uses TRBV2 and TRBJ1-2; 9 bases map to TRBD1. With 6 bases clipped from V and 4 bases from J, the junction kept 12 bases outside the gene matches. Germline lookup yields CDR1 SNHLY and CDR2 FYNNEI. CDR3 length: 16 amino acids. CDR3 DNA: TGTGCCAGCAGCGCGGGACAGGGTCTAACCCCCTATGGCTACACCTTC. Translation gives CASSAGQGLTPYGYTF.

The chain uses TRBV28 and TRBJ1-4; TRBD1 is a possible D gene (5 bases). Trimming took 8 bases from V and 4 from J, leaving 8 bases between them. CDR3 length equals 12 residues. Per the germline V gene, CDR1 is MDHEN and CDR2 is SYDVKM. CDR3 DNA: TGTGCCAGCGGCGGGGGTAATGAAAAACTGTTTTTT. This codes for CASGGGNEKLFF.

This sequence joins TRBV7-6 and TRBJ2-1; perhaps TRBD1 as D (6 bases). Between the trimmed V and J ends, which lost 0 bases and 2 bases, there was a span of 11 bases. The CDR3 is 16 residues long. Germline V gives CDR1 SGHVS, CDR2 FNYEAQ. CDR3 protein: CASSLAGTRAYNEQFF. CDR3 nucleotides: TGTGCCAGCAGCTTAGCCGGGACAAGGGCCTACAATGAGCAGTTCTTC.